These 3 T cell receptor beta chains share one sample of origin, sequenced in a study of cytomegalovirus exposure and HLA in healthy donors. PCR employed 60 Vbeta and 13 Jbeta primers. Repertoires were generated with immunoSEQ multiplex PCR, while TCRdb's copy carries only in-frame clones and drops some. The sample comprises about 300,000 clones, just over 85% of which are singletons, and roughly 4% rests with the top ten. The sequenced material came from PBMCs. These receptors all stem from a man aged 35-49 years in good health and CMV-seropositive.

This clone was observed once. The chain employs TRBV30 and TRBJ2-3; possibly TRBD2 for D (5 bases). Germline V gives CDR1 GTSNPN, CDR2 SVGIG (reference sequence). V gave up 2 bases and J gave up 0 bases, with 12 bases separating them. The CDR3 length is 15 residues. The CDR3: CAWSPGSTSTDTQYF. In DNA form, the CDR3 reads TGTGCCTGGAGTCCGGGATCTACTAGCACAGATACGCAGTATTTT.

The DNA of the CDR3 is TGTGCCAGCAGTCCCGGGGGGGCCTACGAGCAGTACTTC. Protein product: CASSPGGAYEQYF. The chain joins TRBV28 to TRBJ2-7; 8 positions match TRBD2. The germline CDR1 and CDR2 sequences are MDHEN and SYDVKM. V lost 5 bases and J lost 2; bases outside the gene matches: 2. The CDR3 is 13 amino acids.

V is TRBV30 and J is TRBJ1-4, with D perhaps TRBD1 (6 bases). The ends were cut back, 5 bases at V and 7 bases at J, with 23 bases in the middle. The CDR3 spans 16 residues. The germline CDR1 and CDR2 sequences are GTSNPN and SVGIG (reference sequence). This chain's CDR3 is CAWGGPRGGRAEKLFF. DNA of the CDR3: TGTGCCTGGGGTGGGCCCCGGGGGGGGCGGGCTGAAAAACTGTTTTTT.